Listed below are T cell receptor beta chains from one sample, sequenced in a study of T cells in localized non-small cell lung cancer. Data came from immunoSEQ multiplex PCR; TCRdb stores just in-frame clones and leaves some out. This sample has 30,000 to 45,000 clones; 75% to 90% occur once, and the top ten carry less than 3.5%. The material was peripheral blood, obtained before any cancer treatment. The receptor source for this set is a woman aged 35 to 70 with stage I lung adenocarcinoma. Both conserved end residues are part of each CDR3. A D gene is named only where the DNA matches it firmly. Clone size is given for some rows only: seen once, a few or many times, or a class if the clone is expanded.

d_gene: .; abundance: .; v_gene: TRBV11-2; j_gene: TRBJ1-1; CDR3aa: CASSFLRGNTEAFF; CDR3nt: TGTGCCAGCAGCTTCCTCCGGGGGAACACTGAAGCTTTCTTT
d_gene: TRBD2; abundance: .; v_gene: TRBV6-4; j_gene: TRBJ2-7; CDR3aa: CASFEAGAYEQYF; CDR3nt: TGTGCCAGCTTCGAGGCGGGGGCCTACGAGCAGTACTTC
d_gene: TRBD1; abundance: .; v_gene: TRBV11-2; j_gene: TRBJ1-3; CDR3aa: CASSSIGQGGFGNTIYF; CDR3nt: TGTGCCAGCAGTTCAATAGGACAGGGGGGTTTTGGAAACACCATATATTTT
d_gene: .; abundance: .; v_gene: TRBV6-1; j_gene: TRBJ1-3; CDR3aa: CASSSGGNTIYF; CDR3nt: TGTGCCAGCAGTTCAGGTGGAAACACCATATATTTT
d_gene: .; abundance: .; v_gene: TRBV6-1; j_gene: TRBJ2-2; CDR3aa: CASSAQQADTGELFF; CDR3nt: TGTGCCAGCAGTGCCCAACAGGCCGACACCGGGGAGCTGTTTTTT
d_gene: TRBD1; abundance: .; v_gene: TRBV2; j_gene: TRBJ1-2; CDR3aa: CASSATGTGPDGYTF; CDR3nt: TGTGCCAGCAGTGCCACCGGGACAGGGCCCGATGGCTACACCTTC
d_gene: .; abundance: once; v_gene: TRBV7-9; j_gene: TRBJ1-4; CDR3aa: CASSLDWVGEKLFF; CDR3nt: TGTGCCAGCAGCTTAGATTGGGTTGGCGAAAAACTGTTTTTT
d_gene: TRBD2; abundance: once; v_gene: TRBV4-1; j_gene: TRBJ2-2; CDR3aa: CASSQGASGTNTGELFF; CDR3nt: TGCGCCAGCAGCCAAGGGGCGAGCGGGACCAACACCGGGGAGCTGTTTTTT
d_gene: .; abundance: .; v_gene: TRBV14; j_gene: TRBJ2-5; CDR3aa: CASSQVADGTQYF; CDR3nt: TGTGCCAGCAGCCAAGTGGCAGATGGGACCCAGTACTTC
d_gene: .; abundance: once; v_gene: TRBV16; j_gene: TRBJ1-5; CDR3aa: CASNPTASSNQPQHF; CDR3nt: TGTGCCAGCAACCCGACAGCCTCTAGCAATCAGCCCCAGCATTTT
d_gene: TRBD2; abundance: .; v_gene: TRBV11-3; j_gene: TRBJ2-1; CDR3aa: CASSDLSGRIGNEQFF; CDR3nt: TGTGCCAGCAGCGACCTTAGCGGGAGGATCGGCAATGAGCAGTTCTTC
d_gene: TRBD1; abundance: .; v_gene: TRBV7-9; j_gene: TRBJ1-2; CDR3aa: CASSPTGEVRGYTF; CDR3nt: TGTGCCAGCAGCCCTACAGGGGAGGTGAGGGGCTACACCTTC
d_gene: .; abundance: .; v_gene: TRBV4-1; j_gene: TRBJ2-7; CDR3aa: CASSSTVSYEQYF; CDR3nt: TGCGCCAGCAGCTCGACAGTGTCCTACGAGCAGTACTTC
d_gene: .; abundance: .; v_gene: TRBV6-5; j_gene: TRBJ1-3; CDR3aa: CASSYDYSASGNTIYF; CDR3nt: TGTGCCAGCAGTTACGACTATTCCGCCTCTGGAAACACCATATATTTT
d_gene: TRBD2; abundance: .; v_gene: TRBV7-3; j_gene: TRBJ2-2; CDR3aa: CASSLDLAGSGELFF; CDR3nt: TGTGCCAGCAGCTTAGATCTAGCGGGTTCCGGGGAGCTGTTTTTT
d_gene: .; abundance: .; v_gene: TRBV4-2; j_gene: TRBJ2-2; CDR3aa: CASSQDLPGPGELFF; CDR3nt: TGTGCCAGCAGCCAAGATCTTCCGGGACCCGGGGAGCTGTTTTTT
d_gene: TRBD1; abundance: .; v_gene: TRBV5-6; j_gene: TRBJ2-7; CDR3aa: CASSRLGQGSKGQYF; CDR3nt: TGTGCCAGCAGCAGGCTGGGACAGGGGTCCAAGGGGCAGTACTTC
d_gene: .; abundance: .; v_gene: TRBV5-1; j_gene: TRBJ2-1; CDR3aa: CASSGSATPYNEQFF; CDR3nt: TGCGCCAGCAGCGGAAGCGCGACCCCCTACAATGAGCAGTTCTTC
d_gene: .; abundance: .; v_gene: TRBV7-9; j_gene: TRBJ1-3; CDR3aa: CASSLQGASGNTIYF; CDR3nt: TGTGCCAGCAGCTTACAGGGAGCGTCAGGAAACACCATATATTTT
d_gene: TRBD1; abundance: once; v_gene: TRBV7-6; j_gene: TRBJ2-1; CDR3aa: CASSSREGDSFYNEQFF; CDR3nt: TGTGCCAGCAGCTCCAGAGAGGGGGACAGTTTTTACAATGAGCAGTTCTTC
d_gene: .; abundance: .; v_gene: TRBV11-3; j_gene: TRBJ2-2; CDR3aa: CASSLDLVGELFF; CDR3nt: TGTGCCAGCAGCTTAGATCTCGTCGGGGAGCTGTTTTTT
d_gene: .; abundance: .; v_gene: TRBV9; j_gene: TRBJ2-5; CDR3aa: CASSPGTARVGETQYF; CDR3nt: TGTGCCAGCAGCCCGGGGACTGCCCGAGTAGGGGAGACCCAGTACTTC
d_gene: TRBD2; abundance: .; v_gene: TRBV28; j_gene: TRBJ2-3; CDR3aa: CATDSGGGTDTQYF; CDR3nt: TGTGCCACCGATAGTGGGGGGGGCACAGATACGCAGTATTTT
d_gene: TRBD2; abundance: .; v_gene: TRBV7-8; j_gene: TRBJ2-3; CDR3aa: CASSTGTSGRAYVTGTDTQYF; CDR3nt: TGTGCCAGCAGCACCGGGACTAGCGGGAGGGCGTACGTAACGGGCACAGATACGCAGTATTTT
d_gene: .; abundance: .; v_gene: TRBV28; j_gene: TRBJ2-7; CDR3aa: CASTNPPPTYEQYF; CDR3nt: TGTGCCAGCACCAACCCTCCCCCAACCTACGAGCAGTACTTC